The next 9 T cell receptor beta chains were all read from a single sample in a study of beta chain features in type 1 diabetes. These receptors are not linked to any known antigen. Of the isolated RNA, all was reverse transcribed, and so the sequenced material was expressed TCRB transcripts. Data came from immunoSEQ multiplex PCR; TCRdb stores just in-frame clones and leaves some out. The table has 200,000 to 300,000 clones, around 13% seen once. The study's findings and limits: Moderate but significant shortening of TCRB CDR3s was recorded in all four CD4+ subsets from Type 1 diabetes patients.

Source material: naive CD4+ T cells from blood. These TCRs come from a man aged 30 to 45 with type 1 diabetes.

The V gene is TRBV7-9, the J gene TRBJ1-1, with D possibly being TRBD1 (6 bases). The V end was cut by 0 bases, the J end by 0 bases, with 14 bases between. The CDR3 totals 17 residues. CDR1 and CDR2 (germline): SEHNR, FQNEAQ (reference sequence). CDR3 in DNA: TGTGCCAGCAGCTTAGCGACCAGGGGAAGCGTGAACACTGAAGCTTTCTTT. Translated: CASSLATRGSVNTEAFF.

In this sample, this clone turned up a few times. A junction end diverges from the germline sequence, so it may reflect a read error. The V call is TRBV5-1, the J call TRBJ1-2; tentatively, D is TRBD1 (6 bases). There are 12 residues in the CDR3. The germline CDR1 and CDR2 sequences are SGHRS and YFSETQ. The CDR3 sequence: CASSPSSDRESF. DNA of the CDR3: TGCGCCAGCAGCCCAAGCTCGGACAGAGAATCCTTC.

This clone occurred a few times. This rearrangement joins TRBV6-7 to TRBJ2-1; TRBD1 matches at 9 bases. TRBV6-7 is annotated as an ORF whose role is uncertain. The trim removed 6 bases at V and 9 bases at J, leaving 15 bases unmatched. This CDR3 is built from 16 residues. CDR3 in amino acids: CASRRLPGQGYSEQFF. The CDR3 DNA is TGTGCCAGCAGGAGGCTGCCGGGACAGGGATATAGTGAGCAGTTCTTC.

The V call is TRBV2, the J call TRBJ1-5; 8 positions match TRBD1. V shed 8 bases and J 4 bases; nucleotides not matched to a gene: 10. This CDR3 spans 15 amino acids. Germline V gene lookup returns CDR1 SNHLY and CDR2 FYNNEI. CDR3 in amino acids: CASAGGTGVNQPQHF. CDR3 DNA sequence: TGTGCCAGCGCCGGGGGGACAGGCGTTAATCAGCCCCAGCATTTT.

The V gene is TRBV27, the J gene TRBJ2-1; tentatively, D is TRBD1 (5 bases). V was pared by 6 bases and J by 1 base, with 13 bases between. CDR1 MNHEY and CDR2 SMNVEV come from the germline V gene (reference sequence). The CDR3 covers 15 residues. The CDR3 sequence is CASRRQWDSYNEQFF. The CDR3 nucleotides read TGTGCCAGCAGGAGACAGTGGGATTCCTACAATGAGCAGTTCTTC.

This clone was seen a handful of times. This sequence joins TRBV7-9 and TRBJ1-1; 8 bases map to TRBD1. The CDR3 extends over 14 amino acids. In germline, CDR1 is SEHNR, CDR2 FQNEAQ (reference sequence). V lost 1 base to trimming and J lost 4 bases; unmatched junction nucleotides: 2. The DNA for the CDR3 is TGTGCCAGCAGCTTAGTTACAGGGGGCACTGAAGCTTTCTTT. Translating it yields CASSLVTGGTEAFF.

V usage is TRBV28 and J usage is TRBJ2-1; the match to TRBD2 covers 7 bases. The CDR3 has 14 residues. The germline gives CDR1 MDHEN, CDR2 SYDVKM. The junction had 3 bases not matched to a gene; V was cut back by 2 bases and J by 5 bases. CDR3 residues: CASSLSRGDNEQFF. The CDR3 region has the DNA TGTGCCAGCAGTTTAAGTCGGGGGGACAATGAGCAGTTCTTC. The full variable domain, completed using reference TRBV28 and TRBJ2-1, is DVKVTQSSRYLVKRTGEKVFLECVQDMDHENMFWYRQDPGLGLRLIYFSYDVKMKEKGDIPEGYSVSREKKERFSLILESASTNQTSMYLCASSLSRGDNEQFFGPGTRLTVL.

This clone was seen a handful of times. Other DNA sequences within the sample encode an identical CDR3. The chain combines TRBV30 with TRBJ1-5; D remains ambiguous. CDR1 and CDR2 from the germline V gene are GTSNPN and SVGIG (reference sequence). Trimming left V 1 base short and J 1 base short, with 5 bases between. The CDR3 contains 13 residues. As DNA, the CDR3 is TGTGCCTGGAGTGGCCAGAGCAATCAGCCCCAGCATTTT. Encoded protein: CAWSGQSNQPQHF.

This sequence joins TRBV5-5 and TRBJ2-3; TRBD2 aligns across 11 bases. The CDR3 is 16 amino acids. Trimming removed 1 base from V and 5 bases from J; junction bases left unmatched: 6. CDR1 is SGHKS, CDR2 YYEKEE, per germline (reference sequence). The CDR3 region is CASSLTIAGGQDTQYF. The CDR3 DNA reads as TGTGCCAGCAGCTTGACCATAGCGGGGGGGCAAGATACGCAGTATTTT.